One and the same sample provided the 32 T cell receptor beta chains below, sequenced in a study of T cell changes during pregnancy in multiple sclerosis. TCRdb's table, derived via immunoSEQ multiplex PCR, lists solely in-frame clones and lacks some. The sample lists 45,000 or so clones, roughly 93% seen once, with about 1.5% in the top ten. The material sequenced was PBMCs (not recorded whether the cells were cultured). The receptors originated from a female donor with multiple sclerosis, enrolled in a pregnancy study.

The gene calls are TRBV5-1 and TRBJ2-1, with 9 bases fitting TRBD1. V shed 2 bases, J shed 4 bases, and the junction held 4 bases outside the gene matches. Germline-derived CDR1 and CDR2 are SGHRS and YFSETQ. The CDR3 extends over 15 amino acids. The CDR3 is CASSFGQGLYNEQFF. CDR3 nucleotides: TGCGCCAGCAGCTTCGGACAGGGGCTTTACAATGAGCAGTTCTTC.

The chain recombines TRBV5-5 with TRBJ1-2; 8 bases fit TRBD1. The length of the CDR3 is 14 residues. Germline CDR1 reads SGHKS; CDR2 reads YYEKEE (reference sequence). Trimming removed 4 bases from V and 4 bases from J; junction bases left unmatched: 6. The CDR3 DNA follows: TGTGCCAGCAGCCTAGGACAGGGCCCCTATGGCTACACCTTC. It codes for CASSLGQGPYGYTF.

The rearrangement links TRBV7-9 to TRBJ2-2, with D hard to call. This CDR3 is 15 amino acids long. The V and J ends lost 3 bases and 1 base respectively, with 9 bases between them. CDR1 SEHNR and CDR2 FQNEAQ come from the germline V gene (reference sequence). This CDR3 is CASSLGTVNTGELFF. DNA of the CDR3: TGTGCCAGCAGCTTGGGCACAGTGAACACCGGGGAGCTGTTTTTT.

This clone was observed a single time. The chain recombines TRBV5-5 with TRBJ2-6; D not resolved. The CDR3 loop spans 15 amino acids. The V and J ends lost 0 bases and 0 bases respectively, with 4 bases between them. Looked up from germline, CDR1 is SGHKS and CDR2 is YYEKEE (reference sequence). Here the CDR3 DNA reads TGTGCCAGCAGCTTGGATTTCTCTGGGGCCAACGTCCTGACTTTC. Protein product: CASSLDFSGANVLTF.

The V and J genes are TRBV5-1 and TRBJ1-4, with D tentatively TRBD1 (5 bases). The CDR3 length is 14 residues. V was cut by 0 bases and J by 7 bases, with 10 bases left in between. CDR1 and CDR2 from the germline V gene are SGHRS and YFSETQ. The CDR3 spells CASSLEQRGEKLFF. DNA of the CDR3: TGCGCCAGCAGCTTGGAACAGAGGGGTGAAAAACTGTTTTTT.

This clone was picked up a small number of times. The chain recombines TRBV4-2 with TRBJ2-7; 8 bases are a match to TRBD2. CDR3 length: 15 amino acids. J lost 0 bases, V lost 4 bases, and 5 bases had no gene match. Germline lookup yields CDR1 LGHNA and CDR2 YNFKEQ. The CDR3 DNA is TGTGCCAGCAGCCGCCTCGGGGGGGTCTCCTACGAGCAGTACTTC. Protein product: CASSRLGGVSYEQYF.

CDR3 nucleotides: TGTGCCAGCAGCTCCACAGGGGGCCAGCCCCAGCATTTT. This codes for CASSSTGGQPQHF. The chain has TRBV5-6 and TRBJ1-5; the match to TRBD1 covers 9 bases. The CDR3 covers 13 residues. Germline CDR1 SGHDT, CDR2 YYEEEE. The J segment lost 7 bases and the V segment lost 3 bases, leaving 2 bases of the junction unmatched.

The chain is built from TRBV21-1 and TRBJ2-3; the table assigns TRBD2, which was not confirmed against the DNA. TRBV21-1 is described as a pseudogene. CDR3 length equals 17 residues. The CDR3 sequence: CASSKVGTTKHPDTQYF. In DNA, the CDR3 is TGTGCCAGCAGCAAAGTGGGTACTACAAAACATCCAGATACGCAGTATTTT.

The chain couples TRBV18 to TRBJ2-7, with D unclear. The CDR3 loop spans 14 amino acids. V was trimmed by 1 base and J by 1 base, leaving 8 bases between them. The germline V gene has CDR1 KGHSH and CDR2 LQKENI. CDR3 in DNA: TGTGCCAGCTCACCACTAGAAGGGTCCTACGAGCAGTACTTC. As protein: CASSPLEGSYEQYF.

The chain links TRBV18 to TRBJ2-2, with a weak D call TRBD2 (6 bases). V was shortened by 3 bases and J by 6 bases, with 20 bases between the two germline ends. CDR1 KGHSH and CDR2 LQKENI come from the germline V gene. CDR3 length: 17 amino acids. CDR3 sequence (DNA): TGTGCCAGCTCACCCGAGGTGGGGGGACGAGCCGCCGGGGAGCTGTTTTTT. Protein sequence: CASSPEVGGRAAGELFF.

This clone was recorded only once. J is TRBJ2-3 and V is TRBV29-1; 11 positions agree with TRBD2. CDR1 and CDR2 from the germline V gene are SQVTM and ANQGSEA. V shed 0 bases, J shed 7 bases, and the junction held 3 bases outside the gene matches. The CDR3 extends over 14 amino acids. The CDR3 spells CSVEEGTSGNTQYF. In nucleotides, the CDR3 is TGCAGCGTTGAAGAAGGGACTAGCGGAAATACGCAGTATTTT.

The sample holds one count of this clone. V usage is TRBV11-1 and J usage is TRBJ1-3; D unclear. From germline, CDR1 is SGHAT and CDR2 FQDESV (reference sequence). The CDR3 spans 14 residues. Trimming stripped 5 bases from V and 0 bases from J, with 8 bases between. The CDR3 is CASSPTNSGNTIYF. CDR3 bases: TGTGCCAGCAGCCCGACAAACTCTGGAAACACCATATATTTT.

This clone is classed as medium-sized. The chain joins TRBV28 to TRBJ1-1, with D tentatively TRBD1 (5 bases). CDR3 length: 16 amino acids. V was shortened by 2 bases and J by 3 bases, with 16 bases between the two germline ends. CDR1 is MDHEN and CDR2 is SYDVKM in the germline V gene. The CDR3, as DNA: TGTGCCAGCAGTTTAAGGTCGTGGGGGATGGACACTGAAGCTTTCTTT. Amino acid sequence: CASSLRSWGMDTEAFF.

V is TRBV29-1 and J is TRBJ1-2; tentatively, D is TRBD1 (5 bases). CDR1 and CDR2 from the germline V gene are SQVTM and ANQGSEA. Trimming stripped 0 bases from V and 2 bases from J, with 13 bases between. The CDR3 is made up of 15 amino acids. The CDR3, as DNA: TGCAGCGTTGAAGACTCCCTCGCAGGGAACTATGGCTACACCTTC. It codes for CSVEDSLAGNYGYTF.

This clone appeared a single time. The V gene is TRBV4-1, the J gene TRBJ2-1; TRBD2 matches 11 bases. The germline gives CDR1 MGHRA, CDR2 YSYEKL. V shed 1 base and J 2 bases; nucleotides not matched to a gene: 4. This CDR3 is 17 amino acids long. DNA for the CDR3: TGCGCCAGCAGCCAAGCGGGGACTAGCGGTACCTACAATGAGCAGTTCTTC. Translating gives CASSQAGTSGTYNEQFF.

V is TRBV7-2 and J is TRBJ1-5; D is possibly TRBD1 (5 bases). Trimming took off 5 bases at V and 7 bases at J, with 12 bases between the two ends. This CDR3 region has 13 residues. Per germline, CDR1 SGHTA and CDR2 FQGNSA. The CDR3 sequence: CASSPQTEQPQHF. Here the CDR3 DNA reads TGTGCCAGCAGCCCCCAGACAGAGCAGCCCCAGCATTTT.

The gene calls are TRBV5-1 and TRBJ2-7; the D gene is possibly TRBD1 (6 bases). With 2 bases removed from V and 4 bases from J, the gap between germline ends came to 13 bases. In germline, CDR1 is SGHRS, CDR2 YFSETQ. This CDR3 spans 14 amino acids. The CDR3 sequence: CASSFSGQTYEQYF. In DNA form, the CDR3 reads TGCGCCAGCAGCTTTTCTGGACAGACGTACGAGCAGTACTTC.

This clone appeared a single time. V gene TRBV6-5 combines with J gene TRBJ2-1, with 10 bases that match TRBD1. Germline trimming cut 7 bases from V and 6 bases from J; bases unmatched to any gene: 9. The CDR3 consists of 15 residues. Germline V gives CDR1 MNHEY, CDR2 SVGAGI. CDR3 nucleotide sequence: TGTGCCAGCAAACCGGGGACAGGGGACAGCAATGAGCAGTTCTTC. Its protein product is CASKPGTGDSNEQFF.

This chain links TRBV11-2 with TRBJ2-1; D is uncertain. Germline-derived CDR1 and CDR2 are SGHAT and FQNNGV. CDR3 length equals 12 residues. Trimming removed 2 bases at V and 6 bases at J, with 5 bases between. This CDR3 is CASSLTGNEQFF. The CDR3 DNA reads TGTGCCAGCAGCTTAACGGGCAATGAGCAGTTCTTC. The full variable domain, its missing parts supplied by reference TRBV11-2 and TRBJ2-1, is EAGVAQSPRYKIIEKRQSVAFWCNPISGHATLYWYQQILGQGPKLLIQFQNNGVVDDSQLPKDRFSAERLKGVDSTLKIQPAKLEDSAVYLCASSLTGNEQFFGPGTRLTVL.

This chain uses TRBV30 with TRBJ2-1; 11 bases map to TRBD2. This CDR3 contains 15 residues. J gave up 3 bases and V 5 bases, and 6 bases lay outside the gene matches. Germline CDR1 GTSNPN, CDR2 SVGIG (reference sequence). The chain's CDR3 is CAWGAGTSGYNEQFF. CDR3 nucleotide sequence: TGTGCCTGGGGGGCCGGGACTAGCGGCTACAATGAGCAGTTCTTC.

This clone was observed once. This sequence joins TRBV9 and TRBJ2-5; 9 bases are shared with TRBD1. The CDR3 runs 15 residues. The germline CDR1 and CDR2 sequences are SGDLS and YYNGEE. V lost 1 base and J lost 5; bases outside the gene matches: 6. This chain's CDR3 is CASSVTGGMAETQYF. CDR3 DNA: TGTGCCAGCAGCGTAACAGGGGGCATGGCGGAGACCCAGTACTTC.

V is TRBV19 and J is TRBJ2-7, with 11 nucleotides matching TRBD2. Looked up from germline, CDR1 is LNHDA and CDR2 is SQIVND (reference sequence). CDR3 length equals 15 residues. The J segment lost 3 bases and the V segment lost 6 bases, leaving 7 bases of the junction unmatched. The CDR3 loop is CASRLAGAEGYEQYF. DNA of the CDR3: TGTGCCAGTAGACTAGCGGGAGCGGAAGGCTACGAGCAGTACTTC.

The rearrangement joins TRBV19 to TRBJ2-1; 10 nucleotides agree with TRBD1. Germline V CDR1 and CDR2: LNHDA, SQIVND (reference sequence). The CDR3 length is 17 residues. With 3 bases clipped from V and 0 bases from J, the junction kept 5 bases outside the gene matches. CDR3 sequence (DNA): TGTGCCAGTAGTATGGGACAGGGGTCTAGCTCCTACAATGAGCAGTTCTTC. Residues: CASSMGQGSSSYNEQFF.

The chain is built from TRBV7-2 and TRBJ2-5; TRBD2 matches 9 bases. Unmatched junction bases numbered 7, after V lost 5 bases and J lost 3 bases. The CDR3 consists of 15 residues. Germline V lookup: CDR1 SGHTA, CDR2 FQGNSA. CDR3 residues: CASSLRLAAEETQYF. Written as DNA, the CDR3 is TGTGCCAGCAGCCTAAGACTAGCGGCGGAAGAGACCCAGTACTTC.

In this sample, this clone turned up once. The V gene is TRBV10-3, the J gene TRBJ1-6, with D perhaps matching TRBD1 (5 bases). This CDR3 is built from 15 residues. V gave up 3 bases and J gave up 4 bases, with 10 bases separating them. Per germline, CDR1 ENHRY and CDR2 SYGVKD. The CDR3 DNA reads TGTGCCATCAGTGAAACGACAGTTTATAATTCACCCCTCCACTTT. As protein: CAISETTVYNSPLHF.

The J gene is TRBJ2-1, the V gene TRBV11-2, with D maybe TRBD2 (5 bases). CDR3 length equals 14 residues. Trimming left V 5 bases short and J 6 bases short, with 14 bases between. CDR1 and CDR2 from the germline V gene are SGHAT and FQNNGV. The CDR3: CASSAGVGFNEQFF. The DNA of the CDR3 is TGTGCCAGCAGCGCCGGGGTGGGGTTCAATGAGCAGTTCTTC.

The chain joins TRBV28 to TRBJ2-1; TRBD2 matches 11 bases. The CDR3 loop spans 17 amino acids. CDR1 MDHEN and CDR2 SYDVKM come from the germline V gene. V gave up 7 bases and J gave up 6 bases; unmatched junction bases: 14. CDR3 coding DNA: TGTGCCAGCACCTCCACGTTCATTCTAGCGGGAGGCAATGAGCAGTTCTTC. Its translation: CASTSTFILAGGNEQFF.

This chain uses TRBV19 with TRBJ1-6; weak D call: TRBD1 (5 bases). CDR1 is LNHDA, CDR2 SQIVND, per germline (reference sequence). The V and J ends lost 3 bases and 11 bases respectively, with 17 bases between them. CDR3 length equals 15 residues. CDR3 bases: TGTGCCAGTAGTATTGGGACGCCACTGGCGGCACCCCTCCACTTT. It yields the protein CASSIGTPLAAPLHF.

The CDR3 sequence is CASSPLGDRGSYEQYF. Here the CDR3 DNA reads TGTGCCAGCTCACCACTCGGGGACAGGGGATCCTACGAGCAGTACTTC. The chain links TRBV18 to TRBJ2-7, with TRBD1 identical over 10 bases. The CDR3 covers 16 residues. Germline loops: CDR1 KGHSH, CDR2 LQKENI. V trimming: 1 base; J trimming: 1 base; junction bases outside the gene matches: 4.

This clone was seen just once. This sequence joins TRBV30 and TRBJ1-2, with 8 positions matching TRBD1. CDR1 and CDR2 from the germline V gene are GTSNPN and SVGIG (reference sequence). The CDR3 length is 12 residues. The junction had 3 bases not matched to a gene; V was cut back by 2 bases and J by 7 bases. For the CDR3, the DNA is TGTGCCTGGAGTACAGGGGGGGGTGGCTACACCTTC. Protein sequence: CAWSTGGGGYTF.

CDR3 sequence: CASSLEGSGANVLTF. The CDR3 nucleotides are TGTGCCAGCAGTCTGGAGGGCTCTGGGGCCAACGTCCTGACTTTC. The chain has TRBV27 and TRBJ2-6; D is perhaps TRBD2 (6 bases). The V gene lost 5 bases and the J gene lost 0 bases, with 8 bases spanning the gap. Per germline, CDR1 MNHEY and CDR2 SMNVEV (reference sequence). This CDR3 has 15 residues.

Here the CDR3 reads CASSLAGANYGYTF. CDR3 in DNA: TGTGCCAGCAGCTTAGCGGGGGCGAACTATGGCTACACCTTC. The rearrangement uses TRBV11-2 and TRBJ1-2, with a possible D match to TRBD1 (6 bases). From germline, CDR1 is SGHAT and CDR2 FQNNGV. The CDR3 totals 14 residues. V was trimmed by 1 base and J by 2 bases, leaving 8 bases between them.